Below are 15 T cell receptor beta chains sequenced from a single sample in a study of blood T cell repertoires in COVID-19. Sequenced by immunoSEQ multiplex PCR; TCRdb stores in-frame clones only, minus some. The sample shows over 45,000 clones, 80% to 85% of them seen only once. The specimen sequenced was peripheral blood. The receptors originated from a man in his 60s with active COVID-19.

The chain employs TRBV23-1 and TRBJ1-2; 8 bases match TRBD1. TRBV23-1 is an open reading frame, and its role is uncertain. This CDR3 spans 14 amino acids. Trimming cost V 2 bases and J 4 bases; bases outside gene matches: 3. The CDR3 here is CASSQAGGGYGYTF. CDR3 bases: TGCGCCAGCAGTCAAGCAGGGGGCGGCTATGGCTACACCTTC.

This chain joins TRBV11-2 and TRBJ2-2; 7 bases fit TRBD2. J gave up 0 bases and V 0 bases, and 4 bases lay outside the gene matches. CDR1 is SGHAT, CDR2 FQNNGV, per germline. This CDR3 has 17 amino acids. The CDR3 region is CASSLDPAGSNTGELFF. The CDR3 DNA sequence: TGTGCCAGCAGCTTAGACCCAGCGGGATCGAACACCGGGGAGCTGTTTTTT.

V gene TRBV5-1 combines with J gene TRBJ2-1; possibly TRBD1 for D (5 bases). Trimming took 5 bases from V and 4 from J, leaving 16 bases between them. CDR3 length: 15 residues. Per germline, CDR1 SGHRS and CDR2 YFSETQ. CDR3 DNA: TGCGCCAGCAGAGACTCAGGGTTAACTTACAATGAGCAGTTCTTC. Protein product: CASRDSGLTYNEQFF.

This chain links TRBV6-1 with TRBJ1-6; 11 bases map to TRBD1. Germline V gene sequence: CDR1 MNHNS, CDR2 SASEGT. V was pared by 4 bases and J by 1 base, with 3 bases of the junction left unmatched. There are 17 residues in the CDR3. This chain's CDR3 is CASSAGQGASYNSPLHF. CDR3 nucleotides: TGTGCCAGCAGTGCAGGACAGGGGGCTTCCTATAATTCACCCCTCCACTTT.

The V and J genes are TRBV7-2 and TRBJ2-3; 16 nucleotides line up with TRBD2. The CDR3 spans 18 residues. Germline CDR1 SGHTA, CDR2 FQGNSA. V lost 4 bases, J lost 5 bases, and 9 bases stayed unmatched. The CDR3 loop is CASSYPGLAGGPLDTQYF. The CDR3, as DNA: TGTGCCAGCAGCTATCCGGGACTAGCGGGGGGGCCCCTAGATACGCAGTATTTT.

In this sample, this clone turned up once. V gene TRBV5-1 combines with J gene TRBJ1-2, with TRBD1 identical over 10 bases. The V gene's germline CDR1 is SGHRS and CDR2 YFSETQ. The CDR3 spans 15 residues. The J segment lost 4 bases and the V segment lost 4 bases, leaving 7 bases of the junction unmatched. CDR3 sequence: CASSTGQGLVYGYTF. CDR3 nucleotide sequence: TGCGCCAGCAGCACGGGACAGGGGCTAGTCTATGGCTACACCTTC.

The V call is TRBV3-1 (or the pseudogene TRBV3-2), the J call TRBJ2-1; 13 bases agree with TRBD2. The CDR3 sequence is 18 residues long. V lost 4 bases and J lost 7; bases outside the gene matches: 13. The germline gives CDR1 LGHDT, CDR2 YNNKEL (reference sequence). Here the CDR3 reads CASSPLPGGTSGVNEQFF. CDR3 in DNA: TGTGCCAGCAGCCCACTACCCGGAGGGACTAGCGGGGTTAATGAGCAGTTCTTC.

For the CDR3, the DNA is TGTGCCAGCAGCTCAGGACTAGCGGTATATTTCTGGCAGTTCTTC. Its protein product is CASSSGLAVYFWQFF. The V and J genes are TRBV7-3 and TRBJ2-1; 10 bases line up with TRBD2. The germline V gene encodes CDR1 SGHTA and CDR2 FQGTGA. J gave up 12 bases and V 4 bases, and 12 bases lay outside the gene matches. There are 15 residues in the CDR3.

The J gene is TRBJ2-5, the V gene TRBV4-2, with D tentatively TRBD2 (5 bases). This CDR3 is built from 15 residues. Germline loops: CDR1 LGHNA, CDR2 YNFKEQ. V was trimmed by 6 bases and J by 2 bases, leaving 16 bases between them. The CDR3 bases are TGTGCCAGCAGTCCCGTAGCGTCTTCTCAAGAGACCCAGTACTTC. Its protein product is CASSPVASSQETQYF.

The chain links TRBV5-8 to TRBJ1-2; 10 nucleotides align to TRBD1. Looked up from germline, CDR1 is SGHTS and CDR2 is YDEGEE. This CDR3 spans 19 amino acids. J was trimmed by 2 bases and V by 2 bases; bases with no gene match: 15. The DNA for the CDR3 is TGTGCCAGCAGCTTTCGCTCGGGACAGGGGCGCCGGGCCAACTATGGCTACACCTTC. Its protein product is CASSFRSGQGRRANYGYTF.

The chain couples TRBV27 to TRBJ2-1; D possibly corresponds to TRBD2 (7 bases). The length of the CDR3 is 13 residues. V lost 7 bases, J lost 8 bases, and 15 bases lay in between. Germline CDR1 is MNHEY and CDR2 is SMNVEV (reference sequence). CDR3 nucleotide sequence: TGTGCCAGCATTGGGGGGGGGCTCGATGAGCAGTTCTTC. It yields the protein CASIGGGLDEQFF.

The gene calls are TRBV20-1 and TRBJ2-1; D is ambiguous. Trimming pared 5 bases from V and 7 bases from J, leaving 6 bases between. CDR3 length: 10 residues. The germline CDR1 and CDR2 sequences are DFQATT and SNEGSKA (reference sequence). The CDR3 region is CSAQSNEQFF. DNA for the CDR3: TGCAGTGCTCAGTCTAATGAGCAGTTCTTC.

This chain connects TRBV7-3 to TRBJ2-1, with D hard to call. The CDR3 runs 15 residues. CDR1 is SGHTA and CDR2 is FQGTGA in the germline V gene. V was shortened by 2 bases and J by 0 bases, with 8 bases between the two germline ends. The CDR3 DNA sequence: TGTGCCAGCAGCTTATCTACTTTCTCCTACAATGAGCAGTTCTTC. It specifies CASSLSTFSYNEQFF.

The gene calls are TRBV3-1 (or the pseudogene TRBV3-2) and TRBJ1-3; D is unclear. Trimming cost V 1 base and J 3 bases, with 10 bases left between them. CDR1 is LGHDT, CDR2 YNNKEL, per germline (reference sequence). The CDR3 totals 15 residues. DNA for the CDR3: TGTGCCAGCAGCCAAGGGTGGGCAGGTGGAAACACCATATATTTT. Its translation is CASSQGWAGGNTIYF.

The chain uses TRBV28 and TRBJ1-3, with D uncertain. This CDR3 has 13 amino acids. Germline CDR1 MDHEN, CDR2 SYDVKM. The ends were cut back, 4 bases at V and 3 bases at J, with 7 bases in the middle. The CDR3 reads CASSSARGNTIYF. For the CDR3, the DNA is TGTGCCAGCAGTTCAGCGCGTGGAAACACCATATATTTT.